One TCR beta chain is described in this entry. What it recognizes is unknown. PCR employed 60 Vbeta and 13 Jbeta primers. Authors' analysis steps: Unique TCR beta chains numbered approximately 80 million in a later analysis, with roughly 10 million shared. Clones were read by immunoSEQ multiplex PCR, and TCRdb kept only the in-frame ones, dropping some. V and J calls and clone size follow that table, whereas D and trimming were derived from the DNA. The table has 150,000 to 200,000 clones, approximately 70% seen once. The source of the sample is a study of cytomegalovirus exposure and HLA in healthy donors. Whole-study results and caveats: An analysis that came later showed most CMV-associated TCR beta chains appearing HLA-restricted. Serostatus for CMV was the only available immune exposure information. Being indistinguishable, some V segments were excluded, TRBV6-2 and TRBV6-3 among them.

The length of the CDR3 is 19 residues. Germline values: CDR1 SGHAT, CDR2 FQNNGV. V was cut by 5 bases and J by 3 bases, with 26 bases left in between. Material for sequencing was PBMCs. The receptor was derived from a man in his forties or fifties in good health and CMV-seropositive. This chain joins TRBV11-2 and TRBJ2-1, with D unclear. The CDR3 spells CASSAPRTPSDSYYNEQFF. CDR3 nucleotide sequence: TGTGCCAGCAGCGCTCCCCGTACTCCGAGCGATTCCTACTACAATGAGCAGTTCTTC.